A single sample gave rise to the 24 T cell receptor beta chains below, sequenced in a study of shared clonotypes between healthy human individuals. Clones were read by immunoSEQ multiplex PCR, and TCRdb kept only the in-frame ones, dropping some. This table holds over 2 million clones, around 90% found once. Sequencing was carried out using naive CD4+ T cells from PBMCs. The subset is: CD45RA+ positively selected. The receptors derive from a young man in good health. Some clones in this sample may be carry-over from other donors' samples.

The J gene is TRBJ1-1, the V gene TRBV29-1, with D unclear. V was trimmed by 4 bases and J by 11 bases, leaving 26 bases between them. Germline loops: CDR1 SQVTM, CDR2 ANQGSEA. The CDR3 is 15 amino acids. CDR3 DNA sequence: TGCAGCGTTGCCCGCTTTGCGGCCACACTCAAGGAGGCTTTCTTT. Its protein product is CSVARFAATLKEAFF. The whole variable domain, remainder taken from reference TRBV29-1 and TRBJ1-1, is SAVISQKPSRDICQRGTSLTIQCQVDSQVTMMFWYRQQPGQSLTLIATANQGSEATYESGFVIDKFPISRPNLTFSTLTVSNMSPEDSSIYLCSVARFAATLKEAFFGQGTRLTVV.

A word on this clone: The same CDR3 arises from other DNA sequences in this sample as well. In nucleotides, the CDR3 is TGCAGCGTTCTGGGACACCTGAACACTGAAGCTTTCTTT. It codes for CSVLGHLNTEAFF. The chain uses TRBV29-1 and TRBJ1-1; tentatively, D is TRBD1 (6 bases). Per germline, CDR1 SQVTM and CDR2 ANQGSEA. The germline V and J ends were trimmed by 5 bases and 0 bases, with 10 bases remaining between them. CDR3 size: 13 residues. The variable domain in full, completed from reference TRBV29-1 and TRBJ1-1, reads SAVISQKPSRDICQRGTSLTIQCQVDSQVTMMFWYRQQPGQSLTLIATANQGSEATYESGFVIDKFPISRPNLTFSTLTVSNMSPEDSSIYLCSVLGHLNTEAFFGQGTRLTVV.

The V call is TRBV5-1, the J call TRBJ2-1, with 9 bases that match TRBD2. CDR1 SGHRS and CDR2 YFSETQ come from the germline V gene. Losses at the gene ends were 1 base for V and 7 bases for J; bases not matched to a gene: 9. This CDR3 spans 16 amino acids. CDR3 sequence: CASSLNAGGDGNEQFF. Written as DNA, the CDR3 is TGCGCCAGCAGCTTGAACGCGGGAGGGGATGGAAATGAGCAGTTCTTC.

This clone showed up just once. The gene calls are TRBV6-1 and TRBJ2-7; TRBD2 matches 9 bases. From germline, CDR1 is MNHNS and CDR2 SASEGT. J gave up 0 bases and V 8 bases, and 8 bases lay outside the gene matches. The CDR3 spans 15 residues. This CDR3 reads CASRRGSGGSYEQYF. The DNA of the CDR3 is TGTGCCAGCCGGCGGGGTAGCGGGGGCTCCTACGAGCAGTACTTC.

The chain uses TRBV7-8 and TRBJ1-5; a possible D gene is TRBD1 (5 bases). The V end lost 0 bases, the J end lost 6 bases, and 18 bases lay between the germline ends. The CDR3 has 17 amino acids. Germline V lookup: CDR1 SGHVS, CDR2 FQNEAQ. The CDR3 nucleotides are TGTGCCAGCAGCTTAGCGTTTGGTCTCGCGGGGGGTCAGCCCCAGCATTTT. This gives the protein CASSLAFGLAGGQPQHF.

The chain couples TRBV11-2 to TRBJ2-1; 11 nucleotides align to TRBD2. The junction had 4 bases not matched to a gene; V was cut back by 5 bases and J by 4 bases. The CDR3 runs 15 residues. Looked up from germline, CDR1 is SGHAT and CDR2 is FQNNGV. The CDR3 DNA follows: TGTGCCAGCAGCGGGACTAGCGGAGTTTACAATGAGCAGTTCTTC. It encodes CASSGTSGVYNEQFF.

This chain connects TRBV28 to TRBJ2-1, with D uncertain. Germline CDR1 MDHEN, CDR2 SYDVKM. The CDR3 extends over 15 amino acids. V lost 7 bases and J 1 base, leaving 14 bases between the germline ends. CDR3 bases: TGTGCCAGCAAAACACCGGCAGGATCCTACAATGAGCAGTTCTTC. Translation: CASKTPAGSYNEQFF. The whole variable domain, filled in from reference TRBV28 and TRBJ2-1, reads DVKVTQSSRYLVKRTGEKVFLECVQDMDHENMFWYRQDPGLGLRLIYFSYDVKMKEKGDIPEGYSVSREKKERFSLILESASTNQTSMYLCASKTPAGSYNEQFFGPGTRLTVL.

A single count supports this clone. This sequence joins TRBV7-6 and TRBJ2-2; 12 bases fit TRBD2. Germline assignment: CDR1 SGHVS and CDR2 FNYEAQ. CDR3 size: 17 residues. J was trimmed by 4 bases and V by 5 bases; bases with no gene match: 8. The CDR3 loop reads CASSTRLAGASTGELFF. Written as DNA, the CDR3 is TGTGCCAGCAGCACGCGACTAGCGGGGGCGAGCACCGGGGAGCTGTTTTTT.

The chain couples TRBV6-5 to TRBJ1-5, with unresolved D. The CDR3 length is 13 residues. V dropped 8 bases and J dropped 7 bases, with 15 bases sitting between them. Germline V lookup: CDR1 MNHEY, CDR2 SVGAGI. The CDR3 DNA reads TGTGCCAGCGGCCCCCCTCGAGGCCAGCCCCAGCATTTT. Its protein is CASGPPRGQPQHF.

CDR3 sequence: CASTPPSLWDTEAFF. CDR3 bases: TGTGCCAGCACCCCCCCTTCACTCTGGGACACTGAAGCTTTCTTT. This rearrangement joins TRBV28 to TRBJ1-1; unclear D gene. The V and J ends lost 7 bases and 3 bases respectively, with 18 bases between them. The CDR3 is made up of 15 amino acids. Germline V CDR1 and CDR2: MDHEN, SYDVKM.

The chain employs TRBV11-2 and TRBJ2-1; perhaps TRBD1 as D (5 bases). With 3 bases removed from V and 4 bases from J, the gap between germline ends came to 13 bases. This CDR3 region has 15 residues. Germline CDR1 reads SGHAT; CDR2 reads FQNNGV. The chain's CDR3 is CASSLVQVSYNEQFF. CDR3 DNA sequence: TGTGCCAGCAGCTTGGTACAGGTGAGTTACAATGAGCAGTTCTTC.

The gene calls are TRBV21-1 and TRBJ1-2; the table's D call, TRBD1, was not checked against the DNA. TRBV21-1 is shown as a pseudogene. This CDR3 has 11 residues. CDR3 residues: CASSWLYGYTF. In DNA, the CDR3 is TGTGCCAGCAGTTGGCTTTATGGCTACACCTTC.

The V gene is TRBV9, the J gene TRBJ2-1; the D is unclear. The CDR3 sequence is 15 residues long. Trimming left V 3 bases short and J 1 base short, with 11 bases between. From germline, CDR1 is SGDLS and CDR2 YYNGEE. The CDR3 nucleotides read TGTGCCAGCAGCGCCAGATGGGAATCCTACAATGAGCAGTTCTTC. Residues: CASSARWESYNEQFF.

The genes are TRBV5-6 and TRBJ1-1, with D unresolved. This CDR3 has 15 amino acids. V was clipped by 0 bases and J by 4 bases, with 13 bases between them. In germline, CDR1 is SGHDT, CDR2 YYEEEE. Here the CDR3 reads CASSLGTGLGTEAFF. The CDR3 region has the DNA TGTGCCAGCAGCTTGGGTACGGGTCTGGGCACTGAAGCTTTCTTT.

This clone showed up just a few times. This chain uses TRBV9 with TRBJ2-3; D is unresolved. The length of the CDR3 is 13 residues. Trimming cost V 0 bases and J 1 base, with 3 bases left between them. The germline CDR1 and CDR2 sequences are SGDLS and YYNGEE. CDR3 in amino acids: CASSVDRTDTQYF. The CDR3 bases are TGTGCCAGCAGCGTAGATCGCACAGATACGCAGTATTTT.

This rearrangement joins TRBV7-2 to TRBJ2-7; 12 bases line up with TRBD2. Germline CDR1 reads SGHTA; CDR2 reads FQGNSA. The CDR3 covers 17 residues. Losses at the gene ends were 1 base for V and 2 bases for J; bases not matched to a gene: 6. CDR3 sequence: CASSLVASGRGTYEQYF. In DNA form, the CDR3 reads TGTGCCAGCAGCTTAGTTGCTAGCGGGAGGGGAACCTACGAGCAGTACTTC.

The rearrangement joins TRBV2 to TRBJ2-7, with 8 bases matching TRBD1. Germline trimming cut 3 bases from V and 6 bases from J; bases unmatched to any gene: 7. CDR3 size: 14 residues. Germline V gene data show CDR1 as SNHLY and CDR2 as FYNNEI. CDR3 sequence (DNA): TGTGCCAGCAGTGAGCAGGGGGCCTCTAGCGAGCAGTACTTC. Its translation: CASSEQGASSEQYF.

The genes are TRBV4-2 and TRBJ1-5; 8 positions match TRBD1. With V trimmed by 5 bases and J by 4 bases, 4 bases remained unmatched. CDR3 size: 14 residues. The germline CDR1 and CDR2 sequences are LGHNA and YNFKEQ. The CDR3 nucleotides read TGTGCCAGCAGCTTCGGACAGGGTAATCAGCCCCAGCATTTT. Encoded protein: CASSFGQGNQPQHF.

The V gene is TRBV29-1, the J gene TRBJ1-2, with D maybe TRBD1 (5 bases). The CDR3 runs 15 residues. The germline V gene encodes CDR1 SQVTM and CDR2 ANQGSEA. The ends were cut back, 6 bases at V and 4 bases at J, with 21 bases in the middle. CDR3 DNA: TGCAGCGTCCACACACGGGGCTCTTATAGCTATGGCTACACCTTC. It specifies CSVHTRGSYSYGYTF.

The J gene is TRBJ2-7, the V gene TRBV5-1, with TRBD1 matching over 8 bases. The trim removed 3 bases at V and 5 bases at J, leaving 7 bases unmatched. The germline CDR1 and CDR2 sequences are SGHRS and YFSETQ. This CDR3 is built from 14 residues. CDR3 amino acids: CASSYGTGQNEQYF. CDR3 coding DNA: TGCGCCAGCAGCTACGGGACAGGACAGAACGAGCAGTACTTC.

The chain combines TRBV6-5 with TRBJ1-1; the D gene is possibly TRBD1 (6 bases). V was trimmed by 5 bases and J by 5 bases, leaving 15 bases between them. The V gene's germline CDR1 is MNHEY and CDR2 SVGAGI. The CDR3 length is 14 residues. The CDR3 reads CASSRAGVRTEAFF. The CDR3 coding sequence is TGTGCCAGCAGTCGAGCAGGGGTAAGGACTGAAGCTTTCTTT.

On this clone: The same CDR3 can be traced to other DNA sequences in this sample. V usage is TRBV5-1 and J usage is TRBJ2-2, with TRBD2 as a possible D gene (5 bases). CDR1 SGHRS and CDR2 YFSETQ come from the germline V gene. The germline V and J ends were trimmed by 2 bases and 3 bases, with 11 bases remaining between them. The CDR3 spans 15 residues. This CDR3 is CASSLGGSYTGELFF. Here the CDR3 DNA reads TGCGCCAGCAGCTTAGGAGGATCTTACACCGGGGAGCTGTTTTTT.

Notes on this clone: The identical CDR3 is also encoded by other nucleotide sequences in the sample. The chain recombines TRBV6-5 with TRBJ2-3; D unresolved. Germline values: CDR1 MNHEY, CDR2 SVGAGI. This CDR3 comprises 14 residues. Trimming shortened V by 2 bases and J by 6 bases, and 12 bases separated the two germline ends. The CDR3 region has the DNA TGTGCCAGCAGTTACAGCACATCTGCTGATACGCAGTATTTT. It translates to CASSYSTSADTQYF.

V and J are TRBV18 and TRBJ2-3; TRBD1 matches 9 bases. This CDR3 spans 14 amino acids. Trimming at V came to 5 bases and at J to 5 bases, leaving 5 bases not matched to a gene. Germline CDR1 KGHSH, CDR2 LQKENI. CDR3 sequence: CASSTGGSIDTQYF. CDR3 in DNA: TGTGCCAGCTCAACAGGGGGCTCGATAGATACGCAGTATTTT.